The sequence of this T cell receptor (beta chain) was determined in a study of T cell changes during pregnancy in multiple sclerosis. Sequenced by immunoSEQ multiplex PCR; TCRdb stores in-frame clones only, minus some. The data contain some 87,000 clones, just over 90% of them singletons. This TCR was sampled from a female donor with multiple sclerosis, enrolled in a pregnancy study. The sequences come from CD4+ T cells from peripheral blood mononuclear cells, collected before pregnancy.

CDR3: CASSLAMSTDTQYF. The CDR3 DNA sequence: TGCGCCAGCAGCTTGGCCATGAGCACAGATACGCAGTATTTT. This chain uses TRBV5-1 with TRBJ2-3; D gene unclear. The CDR3 length is 14 residues. Trimming took off 0 bases at V and 0 bases at J, with 5 bases between the two ends. Germline assignment: CDR1 SGHRS and CDR2 YFSETQ. Using reference TRBV5-1 and TRBJ2-3 for the parts outside the CDR3, the full variable domain is KAGVTQTPRYLIKTRGQQVTLSCSPISGHRSVSWYQQTPGQGLQFLFEYFSETQRNKGNFPGRFSGRQFSNSRSEMNVSTLELGDSALYLCASSLAMSTDTQYFGPGTRLTVL.